The 30 T cell receptor beta chains below were found in one sample sequenced in a study of T cells in Graves' hyperthyroidism and ophthalmopathy. RNA transcripts gave rise to amplified TCR beta CDR3 regions. HTBI primers were employed in a first-round RT-PCR of the TCR CDR3. TCRdb re-derived calls from the multiplex PCR reads in MiXCR, one entry per CDR3 protein. Here the sample spans fewer than 650,000 distinct CDR3 sequences, roughly 14% being singletons. The sample consisted of blood. Receptors originate from a woman aged 25 to 39 with Graves' hyperthyroidism that later progressed to Graves' ophthalmopathy.

The table lists this clonotype with a few counts. This rearrangement joins TRBV19 to TRBJ2-5; 7 bases align to TRBD2. The J segment lost 1 base and the V segment lost 3 bases, leaving 14 bases of the junction unmatched. The CDR3 is made up of 18 amino acids. Germline V lookup: CDR1 LNHDA, CDR2 SQIVND (reference sequence). This CDR3 reads CASSIGSTFGGSQETQYF. CDR3 DNA: TGTGCCAGTAGTATCGGGTCAACTTTTGGCGGGAGCCAAGAGACCCAGTACTTC.

The V and J genes are TRBV19 and TRBJ1-3; perhaps TRBD1 as D (5 bases). CDR1 is LNHDA, CDR2 SQIVND, per germline (reference sequence). Trimming pared 3 bases from V and 4 bases from J, leaving 7 bases between. The CDR3 is made up of 13 amino acids. The CDR3 nucleotides are TGTGCCAGTAGTATGGGGGACGGAAACACCATATATTTT. This gives the protein CASSMGDGNTIYF.

This clonotype was found a few times. The chain uses TRBV7-2 and TRBJ1-4; D remains ambiguous. V shed 1 base and J shed 5 bases, with 11 bases lying between them. Germline V gene data show CDR1 as SGHTA and CDR2 as FQGNSA. The CDR3 has 15 amino acids. Written as DNA, the CDR3 is TGTGCCAGCAGCTTAGGACACGACTTCAATGAAAAACTGTTTTTT. Its translation is CASSLGHDFNEKLFF. The full variable domain, in which reference TRBV7-2 and TRBJ1-4 provide the parts outside the CDR3, is GAGVSQSPSNKVTEKGKDVELRCDPISGHTALYWYRQSLGQGLEFLIYFQGNSAPDKSGLPSDRFSAERTGGSVSTLTIQRTQQEDSAVYLCASSLGHDFNEKLFFGSGTQLSVL.

Concerning this clonotype itself: A single base separates this from a much larger clone, so it may be a read error. CDR3 in DNA: TGTGCCAGTCAGAAGGAGAGGGGGCAGAATTCACCCCTCCACTTT. Translating gives CASQKERGQNSPLHF. The J gene is TRBJ1-6, the V gene TRBV19, with TRBD1 matching 7 bases. The CDR3 extends over 15 amino acids. CDR1 LNHDA and CDR2 SQIVND come from the germline V gene (reference sequence). J lost 7 bases, V lost 8 bases, and 11 bases had no gene match.

This clonotype showed up many times. The rearrangement uses TRBV7-9 and TRBJ2-7; D ambiguous. Trimming shortened V by 2 bases and J by 0 bases, and 8 bases separated the two germline ends. This CDR3 comprises 14 residues. CDR1 and CDR2 from the germline V gene are SEHNR and FQNEAQ (reference sequence). The CDR3 loop is CASSLNLGSYEQYF. The CDR3, as DNA: TGTGCCAGCAGCTTAAATCTCGGCTCCTACGAGCAGTACTTC.

J is TRBJ1-1 and V is TRBV25-1; D gene unclear. Germline CDR1 reads MGHDK; CDR2 reads SYGVNS. CDR3 length equals 19 residues. V gave up 2 bases and J gave up 1 base, with 23 bases separating them. The DNA of the CDR3 is TGTGCCAGCAGTGAAGCCCCCCTCCTCCCTGGGTCCCCGAACACTGAAGCTTTCTTT. Protein product: CASSEAPLLPGSPNTEAFF.

The table lists this clonotype with a few counts. The chain combines TRBV20-1 with TRBJ1-1; no firm D call. This CDR3 contains 10 residues. V was trimmed by 5 bases and J by 3 bases, leaving 4 bases between them. The germline V gene encodes CDR1 DFQATT and CDR2 SNEGSKA (reference sequence). CDR3 sequence reads: CSAGYTEAFF. The CDR3 bases are TGCAGTGCTGGTTACACTGAAGCTTTCTTT.

At least ten counts were recorded for this clonotype. The chain combines TRBV27 with TRBJ2-1; the D gene is possibly TRBD1 (5 bases). Germline V gene data show CDR1 as MNHEY and CDR2 as SMNVEV (reference sequence). CDR3 length: 16 residues. V was clipped by 4 bases and J by 3 bases, with 16 bases between them. CDR3 nucleotides: TGTGCCAGCAGTTCCCTAGGTTCCCAGGGCTACAATGAGCAGTTCTTC. Encoded protein: CASSSLGSQGYNEQFF.

The genes are TRBV19 and TRBJ2-1; 10 nucleotides line up with TRBD2. V lost 6 bases and J lost 7; bases outside the gene matches: 9. From germline, CDR1 is LNHDA and CDR2 SQIVND (reference sequence). The CDR3 consists of 15 residues. The CDR3 is CASSHPGTSDNEQFF. The CDR3 region has the DNA TGTGCCAGTAGCCACCCCGGGACTAGCGATAATGAGCAGTTCTTC.

This clonotype was recorded many times. V gene TRBV12-5 combines with J gene TRBJ2-2, with 7 bases aligning to TRBD1. The germline V gene has CDR1 LGHNT and CDR2 FRNRAP. CDR3 length equals 14 residues. V shed 6 bases, J shed 3 bases, and the junction held 4 bases outside the gene matches. CDR3 loop: CASGLTGHTGELFF. The CDR3 DNA is TGTGCTAGTGGACTGACAGGGCACACCGGGGAGCTGTTTTTT.

The table lists this clonotype with many counts. The chain links TRBV6-1 to TRBJ1-4; 8 bases line up with TRBD1. Germline lookup yields CDR1 MNHNS and CDR2 SASEGT. The CDR3 has 15 amino acids. V lost 7 bases and J lost 6; bases outside the gene matches: 10. CDR3 loop: CASNNGQGLDEKLFF. The CDR3 nucleotides are TGTGCCAGCAATAATGGACAGGGACTGGATGAAAAACTGTTTTTT.

The rearrangement links TRBV19 to TRBJ1-1; TRBD1 is a possible D gene (5 bases). Germline CDR1 reads LNHDA; CDR2 reads SQIVND (reference sequence). The CDR3 extends over 14 amino acids. V was cut by 5 bases and J by 1 base, with 11 bases left in between. CDR3 loop: CASSSSGWNTEAFF. In DNA form, the CDR3 reads TGTGCCAGTAGTTCCTCAGGGTGGAACACTGAAGCTTTCTTT.

This clonotype was counted ten times or more. This chain joins TRBV28 and TRBJ1-1; no clear D. Germline CDR1 and CDR2: MDHEN and SYDVKM. The V end was cut by 2 bases, the J end by 4 bases, with 11 bases between. The CDR3 extends over 14 amino acids. The CDR3 DNA is TGTGCCAGCAGTTTAGCCCGGTTTGGCACTGAAGCTTTCTTT. It encodes CASSLARFGTEAFF.

The J gene is TRBJ2-1, the V gene TRBV6-2 or TRBV6-3; D is undetermined. Trimming shortened V by 0 bases and J by 7 bases, and 10 bases separated the two germline ends. Germline V gene sequence: CDR1 MNHEY, CDR2 SVGEGT. This CDR3 has 14 amino acids. As DNA, the CDR3 is TGTGCCAGCAGTTACTCGGAGTATAGGAATGAGCAGTTCTTC. Its translation is CASSYSEYRNEQFF.

This chain joins TRBV19 and TRBJ1-1; D call uncertain. The V gene lost 0 bases and the J gene lost 0 bases, with 8 bases spanning the gap. This CDR3 is built from 15 residues. Germline V gene lookup returns CDR1 LNHDA and CDR2 SQIVND (reference sequence). CDR3 loop: CASSIDRHMNTEAFF. As DNA, the CDR3 is TGTGCCAGTAGTATAGACAGACACATGAACACTGAAGCTTTCTTT.

This clonotype was observed many times. V and J are TRBV30 and TRBJ2-2; TRBD2 aligns across 12 bases. This CDR3 region has 17 residues. J was trimmed by 4 bases and V by 0 bases; bases with no gene match: 6. The V gene's germline CDR1 is GTSNPN and CDR2 SVGIG (reference sequence). CDR3: CAWSVQRTSGITGELFF. In DNA form, the CDR3 reads TGTGCCTGGAGTGTCCAGCGGACTAGCGGGATCACCGGGGAGCTGTTTTTT.

As for this clonotype: A much larger clone differs from this one at a single base, so this may be a read error. V is TRBV30 and J is TRBJ2-5; tentatively, D is TRBD1 or TRBD2 (5 bases each). Germline V gives CDR1 GTSNPN, CDR2 SVGIG (reference sequence). CDR3 length: 12 residues. The CDR3 region has the DNA TGTGCCTGGGGGGACGTGCTTGAGACCCATTACTTC. This sequence encodes CAWGDVLETHYF.

This clonotype was observed a few times. This rearrangement joins TRBV29-1 to TRBJ2-5, with TRBD1 matching 9 bases. Per germline, CDR1 SQVTM and CDR2 ANQGSEA. The CDR3 is 12 amino acids. V was pared by 4 bases and J by 3 bases, with 0 bases of the junction left unmatched. Here the CDR3 DNA reads TGCAGCGTTGGGACAGGGGAAGAGACCCAGTACTTC. Amino acids: CSVGTGEETQYF.

This clonotype was observed at least ten times. This chain joins TRBV29-1 and TRBJ1-1, with unresolved D. Germline CDR1 SQVTM, CDR2 ANQGSEA. The CDR3 consists of 15 residues. The germline V and J ends were trimmed by 4 bases and 1 base, with 16 bases remaining between them. DNA for the CDR3: TGCAGCGTTGCTGTAATAATCTGGGGGAACACTGAAGCTTTCTTT. Amino acid sequence: CSVAVIIWGNTEAFF. The complete variable domain, with remaining parts taken from reference TRBV29-1 and TRBJ1-1, reads SAVISQKPSRDICQRGTSLTIQCQVDSQVTMMFWYRQQPGQSLTLIATANQGSEATYESGFVIDKFPISRPNLTFSTLTVSNMSPEDSSIYLCSVAVIIWGNTEAFFGQGTRLTVV.

This clonotype was seen ten or more times. The chain uses TRBV3-1 and TRBJ1-2; possibly TRBD1 for D (5 bases). CDR1 is LGHDT, CDR2 YNNKEL, per germline (reference sequence). V lost 1 base and J lost 8, with 20 bases in between. The CDR3 sequence is 16 residues long. In DNA, the CDR3 is TGTGCCAGCAGCCAAGTTCGCAGGGCTGACTTTTACGGCTACACCTTC. Translating gives CASSQVRRADFYGYTF.

This clonotype was picked up many times. V usage is TRBV29-1 and J usage is TRBJ2-4; D ambiguous. With 6 bases removed from V and 0 bases from J, the gap between germline ends came to 12 bases. CDR1 is SQVTM and CDR2 is ANQGSEA in the germline V gene. The CDR3 consists of 14 residues. CDR3 bases: TGCAGCGTCGCCGGACGGCTAGCCAAAAACATTCAGTACTTC. This codes for CSVAGRLAKNIQYF.

This sequence joins TRBV7-9 and TRBJ2-7; 11 bases fit TRBD1. The CDR3 covers 16 residues. Germline V CDR1 and CDR2: SEHNR, FQNEAQ (reference sequence). V shed 3 bases and J 2 bases; nucleotides not matched to a gene: 6. DNA of the CDR3: TGTGCCAGCAGCTTGACCCGGGACAGGGGGACCTACGAGCAGTACTTC. This sequence encodes CASSLTRDRGTYEQYF.

The sample holds many counts of this clonotype. The chain has TRBV30 and TRBJ1-4; D may be TRBD1 (5 bases). Germline values: CDR1 GTSNPN, CDR2 SVGIG (reference sequence). The ends were cut back, 1 base at V and 7 bases at J, with 10 bases in the middle. The CDR3 contains 13 residues. In DNA form, the CDR3 reads TGTGCCTGGAGTGGAGGGGCGACTGAAAAACTGTTTTTT. It yields the protein CAWSGGATEKLFF.

This rearrangement joins TRBV13 to TRBJ2-7; 8 positions agree with TRBD2. This CDR3 spans 13 amino acids. The ends lost 1 base at V and 6 bases at J; junction bases unmatched: 2. Per the germline V gene, CDR1 is PRHDT and CDR2 is FYEKMQ (reference sequence). The CDR3 DNA follows: TGTGCCAGCAGCTTAGATCGGGGGGGCGAGCAGTACTTC. Protein sequence: CASSLDRGGEQYF.

This clonotype was seen repeatedly, ten times or more. The chain combines TRBV29-1 with TRBJ1-2, with D unresolved. Germline V gives CDR1 SQVTM, CDR2 ANQGSEA. The CDR3 runs to 14 residues. Trimming left V 1 base short and J 0 bases short, with 9 bases between. CDR3 DNA sequence: TGCAGCGTTGAAGGGACGGACGCTAACTATGGCTACACCTTC. It yields the protein CSVEGTDANYGYTF.

This clonotype was seen at least ten times. The V and J genes are TRBV6-1 and TRBJ1-1; the D is unclear. Trimming stripped 10 bases from V and 4 bases from J, with 13 bases between. The CDR3 covers 12 residues. Germline V gives CDR1 MNHNS, CDR2 SASEGT. CDR3 in DNA: TGTGCCACTTCGGACGGTTTCACTGAAGCTTTCTTT. This gives the protein CATSDGFTEAFF.

Many counts were recorded for this clonotype. This sequence joins TRBV11-2 and TRBJ1-1; the D is unclear. Trimming took off 1 base at V and 2 bases at J, with 14 bases between the two ends. The CDR3 has 16 amino acids. Germline CDR1 reads SGHAT; CDR2 reads FQNNGV. In DNA, the CDR3 is TGTGCCAGCAGCTTAGGCGCATGGTCAGGTAACACTGAAGCTTTCTTT. Its translation is CASSLGAWSGNTEAFF.

V and J are TRBV5-6 and TRBJ2-5; 7 nucleotides align to TRBD1. Losses at the gene ends were 4 bases for V and 5 bases for J; bases not matched to a gene: 11. Germline V gene lookup returns CDR1 SGHDT and CDR2 YYEEEE. This CDR3 spans 15 amino acids. CDR3 DNA: TGTGCCAGCAGCCCCCTAGACAGGGCGGCTGAGACCCAGTACTTC. This encodes CASSPLDRAAETQYF. Together with reference TRBV5-6 and TRBJ2-5, the CDR3 gives the full variable domain: DAGVTQSPTHLIKTRGQQVTLRCSPKSGHDTVSWYQQALGQGPQFIFQYYEEEERQRGNFPDRFSGHQFPNYSSELNVNALLLGDSALYLCASSPLDRAAETQYFGPGTRLLVL.

This clonotype has ten or more counts. The V and J genes are TRBV27 and TRBJ1-2; D possibly corresponds to TRBD1 (5 bases). Germline assignment: CDR1 MNHEY and CDR2 SMNVEV (reference sequence). V gave up 7 bases and J gave up 0 bases, with 12 bases separating them. The CDR3 spans 14 residues. CDR3 residues: CASTDRLSNYGYTF. CDR3 sequence (DNA): TGTGCCAGCACCGACAGACTTTCTAACTATGGCTACACCTTC.

Turning to this clonotype: A much larger clonotype is one base distant, so this may be a read error. The chain is built from TRBV5-1 and TRBJ2-2; D possibly matches TRBD1 or TRBD2 (6 bases each). The CDR3 length is 15 residues. Germline V CDR1 and CDR2: SGHRS, YFSETQ. The chain's CDR3 is CASSLDRANTGGLFF. The CDR3 bases are TGCGCCAGCAGCTTGGACAGGGCGAACACCGGGGGGCTGTTTTTT.